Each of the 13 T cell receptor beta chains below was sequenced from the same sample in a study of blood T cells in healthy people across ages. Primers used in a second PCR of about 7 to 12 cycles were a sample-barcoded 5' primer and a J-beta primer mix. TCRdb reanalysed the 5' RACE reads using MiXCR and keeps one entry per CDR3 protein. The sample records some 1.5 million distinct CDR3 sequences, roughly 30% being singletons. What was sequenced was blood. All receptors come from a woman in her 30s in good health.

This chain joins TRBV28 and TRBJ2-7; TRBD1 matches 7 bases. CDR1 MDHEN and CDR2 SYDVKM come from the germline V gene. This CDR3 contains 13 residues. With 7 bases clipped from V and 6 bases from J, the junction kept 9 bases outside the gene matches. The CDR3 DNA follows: TGTGCCAGCACCCTAAACAGGGGTGGCGAGCAGTACTTC. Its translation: CASTLNRGGEQYF.

The chain's CDR3 is CASGLRDLYEQYF. CDR3 DNA: TGTGCCAGCGGCCTCCGGGATCTCTACGAGCAGTACTTC. The chain combines TRBV5-6 with TRBJ2-7; TRBD2 might be the D (5 bases). Germline V gives CDR1 SGHDT, CDR2 YYEEEE. V lost 7 bases, J lost 3 bases, and 14 bases lay in between. CDR3 length equals 13 residues.

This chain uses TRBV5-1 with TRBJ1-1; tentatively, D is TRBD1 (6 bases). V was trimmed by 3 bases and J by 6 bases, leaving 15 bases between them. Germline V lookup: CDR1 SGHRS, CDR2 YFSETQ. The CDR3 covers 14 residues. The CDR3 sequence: CASSSDPGGPEAFF. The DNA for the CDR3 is TGCGCCAGCAGCTCCGACCCCGGGGGCCCTGAAGCTTTCTTT.

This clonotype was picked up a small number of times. The CDR3 protein is CASNGRRESYEQYF. The CDR3 coding sequence is TGTGCCAGCAATGGGCGCCGGGAGTCCTACGAGCAGTACTTC. The rearrangement uses TRBV6-1 and TRBJ2-7, with TRBD2 as a possible D gene (6 bases). The CDR3 is 14 residues long. Germline CDR1 and CDR2: MNHNS and SASEGT. The V end was cut by 7 bases, the J end by 1 base, with 14 bases between.

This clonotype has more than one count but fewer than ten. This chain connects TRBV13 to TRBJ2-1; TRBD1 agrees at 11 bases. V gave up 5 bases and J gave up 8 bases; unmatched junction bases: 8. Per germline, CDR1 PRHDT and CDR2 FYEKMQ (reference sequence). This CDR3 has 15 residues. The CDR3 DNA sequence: TGTGCCAGCAGCGACGGACAGGGGGCCGACTATGAGCAGTTCTTC. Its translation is CASSDGQGADYEQFF.

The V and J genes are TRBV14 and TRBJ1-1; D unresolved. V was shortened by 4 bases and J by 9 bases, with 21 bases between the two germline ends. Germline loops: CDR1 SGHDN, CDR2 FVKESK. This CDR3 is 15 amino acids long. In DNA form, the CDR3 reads TGTGCCAGCAGCCCCTCGTTAAAGGTGAGGTCTCAAGCTTTCTTT. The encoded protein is CASSPSLKVRSQAFF.

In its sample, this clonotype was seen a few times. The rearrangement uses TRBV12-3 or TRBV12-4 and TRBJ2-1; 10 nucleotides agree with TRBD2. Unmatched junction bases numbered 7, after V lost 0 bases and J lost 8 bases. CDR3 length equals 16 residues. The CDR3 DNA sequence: TGTGCCAGCAGTTTAGCTAAAACTAGCGGGGATCATGAGCAGTTCTTC. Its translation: CASSLAKTSGDHEQFF.

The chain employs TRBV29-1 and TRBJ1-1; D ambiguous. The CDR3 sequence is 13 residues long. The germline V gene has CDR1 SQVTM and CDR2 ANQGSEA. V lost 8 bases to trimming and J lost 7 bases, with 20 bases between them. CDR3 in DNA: TGCAGCTCGCGGACGGTTTTAATCCATGAAGCTTTCTTT. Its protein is CSSRTVLIHEAFF.

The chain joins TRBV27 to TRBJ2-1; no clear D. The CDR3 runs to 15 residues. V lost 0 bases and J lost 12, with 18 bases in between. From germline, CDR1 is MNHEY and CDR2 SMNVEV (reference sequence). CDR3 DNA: TGTGCCAGCAGTTTATCGTTAAGGCTGACTTCTGGGCAGTTCTTC. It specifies CASSLSLRLTSGQFF.

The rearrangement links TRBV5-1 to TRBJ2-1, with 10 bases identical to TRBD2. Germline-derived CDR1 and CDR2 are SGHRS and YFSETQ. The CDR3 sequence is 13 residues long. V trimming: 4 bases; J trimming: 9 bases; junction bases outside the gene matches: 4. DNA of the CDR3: TGCGCCAGCAGCCCCCTAGCGGGGGTTGAGCAGTTCTTC. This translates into CASSPLAGVEQFF.

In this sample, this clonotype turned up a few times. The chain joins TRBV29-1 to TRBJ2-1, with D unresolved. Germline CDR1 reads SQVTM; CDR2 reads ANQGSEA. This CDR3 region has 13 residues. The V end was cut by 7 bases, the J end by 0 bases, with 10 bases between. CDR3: CSDQHSSYNEQFF. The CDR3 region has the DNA TGCAGCGATCAGCATAGCTCCTACAATGAGCAGTTCTTC.

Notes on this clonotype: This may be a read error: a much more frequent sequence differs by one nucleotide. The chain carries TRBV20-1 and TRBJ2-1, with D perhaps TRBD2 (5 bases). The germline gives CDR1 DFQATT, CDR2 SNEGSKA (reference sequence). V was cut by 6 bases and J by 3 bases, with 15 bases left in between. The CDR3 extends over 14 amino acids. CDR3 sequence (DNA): TGCAGTGCGACCCCACCAGGACTCTACAATGAGCAGTTCTTC. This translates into CSATPPGLYNEQFF.

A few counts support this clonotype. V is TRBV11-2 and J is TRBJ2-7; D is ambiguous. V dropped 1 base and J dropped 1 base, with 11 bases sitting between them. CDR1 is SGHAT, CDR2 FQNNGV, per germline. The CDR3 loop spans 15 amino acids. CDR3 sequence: CASSLGPEFSYEQYF. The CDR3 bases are TGTGCCAGCAGCTTAGGGCCAGAATTTTCCTACGAGCAGTACTTC.